The rows below give T cell receptor beta chains drawn from one sample of a study of long-term antiretroviral therapy in people with HIV. Assay: immunoSEQ multiplex PCR; the TCRdb copy retains only in-frame clones and omits some. Of around 15,000 clones in the sample, about 86% were seen once. This specimen was unsorted PBMCs, taken 0.1 years after starting antiretroviral therapy. Source of these receptors: a young man with HIV. Each CDR3 is given with its conserved first and last residue. D genes are given only for firm matches. Size values are once, few and many counts, or a class for expanded clones, and some rows have none.

V gene,clone size,D gene,J gene,CDR3 DNA,CDR3 protein
TRBV4-1,few,NA,TRBJ1-6,TGCGCCAGCAGCCAAGCCTCCACCTTAGGTTCACCCCTCCACTTT,CASSQASTLGSPLHF
TRBV7-9,NA,NA,TRBJ2-3,TGTGCCAGCAGCCCCAGATTACCAACCACAGATACGCAGTATTTT,CASSPRLPTTDTQYF
TRBV4-3,NA,NA,TRBJ1-1,TGCGCCAGCAGCCAAGCGTTAAGCCCGGGCGCTGAAGCTTTCTTT,CASSQALSPGAEAFF
TRBV5-1,NA,TRBD1,TRBJ1-1,TGCGCCAGCAGCACCGAGACAGGGTTGAACACTGAAGCTTTCTTT,CASSTETGLNTEAFF
TRBV29-1,NA,NA,TRBJ1-1,TGCAGCGTTGAGTTGAACACTGAAGCTTTCTTT,CSVELNTEAFF
TRBV9,NA,TRBD2,TRBJ2-7,TGTGCCAGCAGCCCGGGGGGGCTAGCAGGCTCCTACGAGCAGTACTTC,CASSPGGLAGSYEQYF
TRBV7-6,few,NA,TRBJ2-7,TGTGCCAGCAGCCCCGCGCAGGGGATAGACCACGAGCAGTACTTC,CASSPAQGIDHEQYF
TRBV30,NA,NA,TRBJ2-2,TGTGCCTGGAGTGGGGGGTTGTTGGGAGTCCGGACCGGGGAGCTGTTTTTT,CAWSGGLLGVRTGELFF
TRBV30,NA,NA,TRBJ2-1,TGTGCCTGGAGTGTACAGGGCAATGAGCAGTTCTTC,CAWSVQGNEQFF
TRBV2,few,NA,TRBJ1-2,TGTGCCAGCAGTGGATTGGACAGCTATGGCTACACCTTC,CASSGLDSYGYTF
TRBV9,NA,NA,TRBJ2-2,TGTGCCAGCAGCATCCGGGACCGGAACACCGGGGAGCTGTTTTTT,CASSIRDRNTGELFF
TRBV5-1,NA,NA,TRBJ1-1,TGCGCCAGCAGCTTCGGGCAGGGACCTACTGAAGCTTTCTTT,CASSFGQGPTEAFF
TRBV5-1,few,NA,TRBJ1-5,TGCGCCAGCAGCATGTCAGGGGTTTGGAATCAGCCCCAGCATTTT,CASSMSGVWNQPQHF
TRBV11-1,NA,NA,TRBJ1-1,TGTGCCAGCAGCCCCGGACTCCTGGATGGAGCTTTCTTT,CASSPGLLDGAFF
TRBV14,NA,NA,TRBJ1-2,TGTGCCAGCAGCCAAGGCGACACCTACTATGGCTACACCTTC,CASSQGDTYYGYTF
TRBV5-4,NA,NA,TRBJ2-1,TGTGCCAGCAGCTTGTACCCAACCATCTACAATGAGCAGTTCTTC,CASSLYPTIYNEQFF
TRBV19,NA,TRBD1,TRBJ1-1,TGTGCCAGTAGTTTCGGACAGGAGAACACTGAAGCTTTCTTT,CASSFGQENTEAFF
TRBV14,NA,NA,TRBJ1-2,TGTGCCAGCAGCCAAGATCACGGATTCTATGGCTACACCTTC,CASSQDHGFYGYTF
TRBV9,NA,NA,TRBJ2-7,TGTGCCAGCAGCGCCGCCCCTAATTCCCCCCTTGCCGAGCAGTACTTC,CASSAAPNSPLAEQYF
TRBV5-4,NA,NA,TRBJ2-2,TGTGCCAGCAGCCAAGGGCCTAACACCGGGGAGCTGTTTTTT,CASSQGPNTGELFF
TRBV27,NA,NA,TRBJ1-5,TGTGCCAGCAGTGTGACCGTTTGGCAGCCCCAGCATTTT,CASSVTVWQPQHF
TRBV27,NA,TRBD1,TRBJ2-7,TGTGCCAGCAGTCCCCCCGGGACAGGGGATGCCGAGCAGTACTTC,CASSPPGTGDAEQYF
TRBV30,NA,NA,TRBJ1-4,TGTGCCTGGAGCGTGACGGCTGAAAAACTGTTTTTT,CAWSVTAEKLFF
TRBV6-1,NA,TRBD1,TRBJ1-1,TGTGCCAGCAGGGCGGGACAGCCCTTGGGCACTGAAGCTTTCTTT,CASRAGQPLGTEAFF
TRBV11-3,NA,NA,TRBJ1-5,TGTGCCAGCAGCCCTCGGGGGGGGGAAAGCCCCGATAGCAATCAGCCCCAGCATTTT,CASSPRGGESPDSNQPQHF
TRBV21-1,NA,NA,TRBJ2-2,TGTGCCAGCAGCAACAAGGGGGACGGGGAGCTGTTTTTT,CASSNKGDGELFF
TRBV6-4,NA,TRBD1,TRBJ2-1,TGTGCCAGGGACAGGGCCGGTGAGCAGTTCTTC,CARDRAGEQFF
TRBV13,NA,NA,TRBJ2-7,TGTGCCAGCAGCGCGGACAGCTACGAGCAGTACTTC,CASSADSYEQYF